This is a list of T cell receptor beta chains from one sample in a study of cytomegalovirus exposure and HLA in healthy donors. The data were produced by immunoSEQ multiplex PCR, yet TCRdb's version contains in-frame clones alone and is incomplete. Of about 76,000 clones in the sample, 90% to 95% were seen once. Sequenced material: PBMCs. These TCRs come from a man between 18 and 29 years old in good health and CMV-seropositive. CDR3s include the opening cysteine and the closing phenylalanine or tryptophan. Fields, in order: clone size, J gene, V gene, D gene, CDR3 DNA, CDR3 protein. The D gene is left open where the match is weak. Part of the rows lack a size; the others show once, few, many or a class for expanded clones.

clone_size: .; j_call: TRBJ2-1; v_call: TRBV7-2; d_call: .; cdr3_nt: TGTGCCAGCAGCACCCCCCCCGGGACCTACAATGAGCAGTTCTTC; cdr3_aa: CASSTPPGTYNEQFF
clone_size: .; j_call: TRBJ2-2; v_call: TRBV9; d_call: TRBD1; cdr3_nt: TGTGCCAGCAGCGGGGGACAGGGGGTAACCGGGGAGCTGTTTTTT; cdr3_aa: CASSGGQGVTGELFF
clone_size: .; j_call: TRBJ2-1; v_call: TRBV4-1; d_call: TRBD1; cdr3_nt: TGCGCCAGCAGTCAGGACAGGGGAGAGGGGAATGAGCAGTTCTTC; cdr3_aa: CASSQDRGEGNEQFF
clone_size: .; j_call: TRBJ1-2; v_call: TRBV18; d_call: TRBD1; cdr3_nt: TGTGCCAGCTCGCCAGATAGGGGGCGCGATGGCTACACCTTC; cdr3_aa: CASSPDRGRDGYTF
clone_size: .; j_call: TRBJ2-3; v_call: TRBV27; d_call: TRBD1; cdr3_nt: TGTGCCAGCAGCTACGGACAGGGGGGAGATACGCAGTATTTT; cdr3_aa: CASSYGQGGDTQYF
clone_size: few; j_call: TRBJ2-7; v_call: TRBV2; d_call: TRBD1; cdr3_nt: TGTGCCAGCAGTGAAACCGACAGGGTCGGTGTGCGGTACTTC; cdr3_aa: CASSETDRVGVRYF
clone_size: .; j_call: TRBJ1-2; v_call: TRBV15; d_call: .; cdr3_nt: TGTGCCACCAGCCCAGCCCCCCGACAGAACTATGGCTACACCTTC; cdr3_aa: CATSPAPRQNYGYTF
clone_size: .; j_call: TRBJ2-7; v_call: TRBV6-5; d_call: TRBD1; cdr3_nt: TGTGCCAGCAGTTACTCTTTCAGGGGGTTAGGCGAGCAGTACTTC; cdr3_aa: CASSYSFRGLGEQYF
clone_size: .; j_call: TRBJ2-7; v_call: TRBV28; d_call: TRBD1; cdr3_nt: TGTGCCAGCTCCGGGACAGGGAACCACGAGCAGTACTTC; cdr3_aa: CASSGTGNHEQYF
clone_size: .; j_call: TRBJ2-7; v_call: TRBV6-1; d_call: .; cdr3_nt: TGTGCCAGCTCGTTTCCAGGGGTGGGGGAGCAGTACTTC; cdr3_aa: CASSFPGVGEQYF
clone_size: .; j_call: TRBJ1-2; v_call: TRBV28; d_call: .; cdr3_nt: TGTGCCAGCAGTTTGACAGTCTATGGCTACACCTTC; cdr3_aa: CASSLTVYGYTF
clone_size: .; j_call: TRBJ1-2; v_call: TRBV9; d_call: .; cdr3_nt: TGTGCCAGCCAAGGGGGAAACTATGGCTACACCTTC; cdr3_aa: CASQGGNYGYTF
clone_size: .; j_call: TRBJ2-3; v_call: TRBV9; d_call: TRBD1; cdr3_nt: TGTGCCAGCAGCGGATCTGGGACAGGGGTTACAGATACGCAGTATTTT; cdr3_aa: CASSGSGTGVTDTQYF
clone_size: .; j_call: TRBJ2-2; v_call: TRBV11-3; d_call: TRBD2; cdr3_nt: TGTGCCAGCAGCTTAGCCGGGACTAGCGGGGCCGCGAACACCGGGGAGCTGTTTTTT; cdr3_aa: CASSLAGTSGAANTGELFF
clone_size: once; j_call: TRBJ2-3; v_call: TRBV5-1; d_call: .; cdr3_nt: TGCGCCAGCCATGGACTAAACGGGGATACGCAGTATTTT; cdr3_aa: CASHGLNGDTQYF
clone_size: .; j_call: TRBJ2-7; v_call: TRBV28; d_call: TRBD1; cdr3_nt: TGTGCCGCTCCCCCTGGGGACAGGGAAGGCTACGAGCAGTACTTC; cdr3_aa: CAAPPGDREGYEQYF
clone_size: .; j_call: TRBJ2-5; v_call: TRBV11-2; d_call: .; cdr3_nt: TGTGCCAGCAGCTTAGGGGACGGGAGCGGAGAGACCCAGTACTTC; cdr3_aa: CASSLGDGSGETQYF